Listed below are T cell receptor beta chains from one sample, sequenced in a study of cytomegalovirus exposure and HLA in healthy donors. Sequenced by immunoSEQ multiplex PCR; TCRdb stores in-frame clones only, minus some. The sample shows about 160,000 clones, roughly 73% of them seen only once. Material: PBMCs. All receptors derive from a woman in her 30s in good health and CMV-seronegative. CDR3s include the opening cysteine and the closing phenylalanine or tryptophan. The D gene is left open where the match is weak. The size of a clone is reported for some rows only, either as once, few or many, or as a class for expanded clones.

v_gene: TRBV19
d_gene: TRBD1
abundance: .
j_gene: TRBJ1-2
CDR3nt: TGTGCCAGTAGTATTGGTCGCGGACAGGGAGCTAACTATGGCTACACCTTC
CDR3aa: CASSIGRGQGANYGYTF

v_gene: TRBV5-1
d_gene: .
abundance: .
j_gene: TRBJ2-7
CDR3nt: TGCGCCAGCAGCTTGGAGGAAGGGGGGCAGTACTTC
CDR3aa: CASSLEEGGQYF

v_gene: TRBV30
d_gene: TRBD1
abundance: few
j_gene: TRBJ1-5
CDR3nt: TGTGCCTGTAGAAGTACAGGGGAACATAGCAATCAGCCCCAGCATTTT
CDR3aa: CACRSTGEHSNQPQHF

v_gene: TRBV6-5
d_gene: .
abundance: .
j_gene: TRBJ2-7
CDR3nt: TGTGCCAGCAGTACGGCCGGGACATCACGTTACGAGCAGTACTTC
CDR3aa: CASSTAGTSRYEQYF

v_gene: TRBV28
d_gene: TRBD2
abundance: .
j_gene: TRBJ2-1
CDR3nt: TGTGCCACCCTTCCCCGCGGGGGGGCAGACAATGAGCAGTTCTTC
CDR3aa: CATLPRGGADNEQFF

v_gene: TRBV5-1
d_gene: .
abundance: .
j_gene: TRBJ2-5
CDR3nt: TGCGCCAGCAGTTTCAGGGGTGGGGAGACCCAGTACTTC
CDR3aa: CASSFRGGETQYF

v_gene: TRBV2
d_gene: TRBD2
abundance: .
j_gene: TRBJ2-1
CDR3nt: TGTGCCAGCAGACGTAGCGGGGGGGCCAATGAGCAGTTCTTC
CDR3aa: CASRRSGGANEQFF

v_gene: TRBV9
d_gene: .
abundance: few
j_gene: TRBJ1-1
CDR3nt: TGTGCCAGCAGCCCCAGGCCAGGCTATTTTATGAACACTGAAGCTTTCTTT
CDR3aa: CASSPRPGYFMNTEAFF

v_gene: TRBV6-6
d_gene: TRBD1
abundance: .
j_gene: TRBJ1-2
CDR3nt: TGTGCCAGCAGTGCCCCGGGACAGGGAAACTATGGCTACACCTTC
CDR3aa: CASSAPGQGNYGYTF

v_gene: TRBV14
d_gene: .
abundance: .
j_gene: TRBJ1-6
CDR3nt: TGTGCCAGCGGACAGTGGCCCAATTCACCCCTCCACTTT
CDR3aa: CASGQWPNSPLHF

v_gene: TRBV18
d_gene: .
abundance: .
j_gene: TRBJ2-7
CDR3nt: TGTGCCAGCTCACCTGCGGGACAGTGGAGATACGAGCAGTACTTC
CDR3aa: CASSPAGQWRYEQYF

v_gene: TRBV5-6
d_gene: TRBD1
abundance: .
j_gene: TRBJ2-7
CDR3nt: TGTGCCAGCAGCTTGGGGAGTCGGGGACAGGGGGCGCGTAACGAGCAGTACTTC
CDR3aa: CASSLGSRGQGARNEQYF

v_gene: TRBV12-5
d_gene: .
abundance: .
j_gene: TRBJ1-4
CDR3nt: TGTGCTAGTGGTTCTTCCGGGGCAACTAATGAAAAACTGTTTTTT
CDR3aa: CASGSSGATNEKLFF

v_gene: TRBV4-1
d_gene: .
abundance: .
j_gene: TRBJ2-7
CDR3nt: TGCGCCAGCAGCCTCGGAGGGAGCTCCTACGAGCAGTACTTC
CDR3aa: CASSLGGSSYEQYF

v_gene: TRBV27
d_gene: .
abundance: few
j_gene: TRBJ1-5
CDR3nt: TGTGCCAGCAGTCCCTGGGCACGCGATCAGCCCCAGCATTTT
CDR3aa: CASSPWARDQPQHF

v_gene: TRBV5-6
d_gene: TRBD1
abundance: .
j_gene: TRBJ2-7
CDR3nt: TGTGCCAGCAGCTTACAGGGGAACTCCTACGAGCAGTACTTC
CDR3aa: CASSLQGNSYEQYF

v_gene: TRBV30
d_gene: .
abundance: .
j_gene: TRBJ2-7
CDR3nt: TGTGCCTGGAGTGGGGCAGGGGTAGGGGAGCAGTACTTC
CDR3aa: CAWSGAGVGEQYF

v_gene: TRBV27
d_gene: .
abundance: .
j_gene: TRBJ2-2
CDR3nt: TGTGCCAGCAGTTTTCCGCCAGGCACCGGGGAGCTGTTTTTT
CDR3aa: CASSFPPGTGELFF

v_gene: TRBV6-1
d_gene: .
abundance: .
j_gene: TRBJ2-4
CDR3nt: TGTGCCAGCAGCAGAGCGGCCGTAGCCAAAAACATTCAGTACTTC
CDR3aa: CASSRAAVAKNIQYF

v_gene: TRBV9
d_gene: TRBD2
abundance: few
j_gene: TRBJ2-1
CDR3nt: TGTGCCAGCAGCGCAACGGGACTAGCGGGGTCTGAGCAGTTCTTC
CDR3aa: CASSATGLAGSEQFF

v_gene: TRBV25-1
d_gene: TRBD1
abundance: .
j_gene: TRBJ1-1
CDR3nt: TGTGCCAGCACAGGACAGGGGGTATTTACTGAAGCTTTCTTT
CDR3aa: CASTGQGVFTEAFF

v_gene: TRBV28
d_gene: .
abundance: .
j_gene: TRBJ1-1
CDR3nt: TGTGCCAGCAGTTCACCACAGGGAACTGAAGCTTTCTTT
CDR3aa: CASSSPQGTEAFF

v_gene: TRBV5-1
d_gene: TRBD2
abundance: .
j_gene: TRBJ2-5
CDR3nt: TGCGCCAGCTCTAGCGGGGGGCAAGAGACCCAGTACTTC
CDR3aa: CASSSGGQETQYF

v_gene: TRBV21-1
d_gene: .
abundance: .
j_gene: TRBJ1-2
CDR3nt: TGTGCCAGCCGTCCTGACAGGGAGTATGGCTACACCTTC
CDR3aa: CASRPDREYGYTF

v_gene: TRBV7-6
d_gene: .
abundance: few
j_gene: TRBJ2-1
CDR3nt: TGTGCCAGCAGCTTAGGTGCGCGGGGCAATGAGCAGTTCTTC
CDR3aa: CASSLGARGNEQFF

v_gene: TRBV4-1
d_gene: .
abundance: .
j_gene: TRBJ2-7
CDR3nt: TGCGCCAGCAGCCAAGTCGGCATGGGGGGCGAGCAGTACTTC
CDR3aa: CASSQVGMGGEQYF

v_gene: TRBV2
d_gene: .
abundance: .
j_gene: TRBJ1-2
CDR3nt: TGTGCCAGCAGAGCATCTGGTGGCTACACCTTC
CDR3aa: CASRASGGYTF

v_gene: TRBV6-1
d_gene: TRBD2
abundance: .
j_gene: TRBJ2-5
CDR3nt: TGTGCCAGCAGTGGTCGGACTAGCGGGGCGGAAGAGACCCAGTACTTC
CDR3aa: CASSGRTSGAEETQYF

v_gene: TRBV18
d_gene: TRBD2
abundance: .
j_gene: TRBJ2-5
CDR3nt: TGTGCCAGCTCACCACGTTTAGCGGGACCGCAAGAGACCCAGTACTTC
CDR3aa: CASSPRLAGPQETQYF

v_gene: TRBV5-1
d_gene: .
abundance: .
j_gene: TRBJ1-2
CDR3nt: TGCGCCAGCAGCTCCCTAGGGGTAGGGGACTGGGACTATGGCTACACCTTC
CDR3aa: CASSSLGVGDWDYGYTF

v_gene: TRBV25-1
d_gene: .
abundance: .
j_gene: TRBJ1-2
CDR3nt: TGTGCCAGCAGTGACGGAGGGATCTATGGCTACACCTTC
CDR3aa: CASSDGGIYGYTF

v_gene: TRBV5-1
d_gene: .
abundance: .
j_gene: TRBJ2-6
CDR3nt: TGCGCCAGCAGCCAGAACTCTGGGGCCAACGTCCTGACTTTC
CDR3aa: CASSQNSGANVLTF

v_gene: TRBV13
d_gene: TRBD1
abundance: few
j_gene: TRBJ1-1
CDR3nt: TGTGCCAGCAGCCCACGGACAGGGTGGATCTCTGAAGCTTTCTTT
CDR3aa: CASSPRTGWISEAFF

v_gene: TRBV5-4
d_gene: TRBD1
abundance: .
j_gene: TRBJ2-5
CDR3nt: TGTGCCAGCAGCTTGGAAAGGACAGGGGGCCAGGAGACCCAGTACTTC
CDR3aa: CASSLERTGGQETQYF

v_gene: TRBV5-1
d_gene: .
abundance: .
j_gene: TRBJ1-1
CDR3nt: TGCGCCAGCAGCCCAGGGGATGGGTACACTGAAGCTTTCTTT
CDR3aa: CASSPGDGYTEAFF

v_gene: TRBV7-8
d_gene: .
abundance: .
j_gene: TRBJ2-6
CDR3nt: TGTGCCAGCAGCCCTGGAAGGGGTCTGGGGGCCAACGTCCTGACTTTC
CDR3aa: CASSPGRGLGANVLTF

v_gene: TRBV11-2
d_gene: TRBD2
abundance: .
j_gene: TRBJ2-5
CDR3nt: TGTGCCAGCAGCTTAACGACTAGCGGGGGGCCAGAGACCCAGTACTTC
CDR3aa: CASSLTTSGGPETQYF

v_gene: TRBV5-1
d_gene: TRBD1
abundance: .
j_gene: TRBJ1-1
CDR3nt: TGCGCCAGCAGCGCAGGGGGTTACACTGAAGCTTTCTTT
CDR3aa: CASSAGGYTEAFF

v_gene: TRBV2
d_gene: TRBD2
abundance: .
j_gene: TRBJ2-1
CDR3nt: TGTGCCAGCACGGAGCGGGGGGCAGGCAATGAGCAGTTCTTC
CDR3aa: CASTERGAGNEQFF

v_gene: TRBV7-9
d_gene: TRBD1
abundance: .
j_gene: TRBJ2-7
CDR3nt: TGTGCCAGCAGCTTAGTGGGACAGGCCACCTACGAGCAGTACTTC
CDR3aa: CASSLVGQATYEQYF

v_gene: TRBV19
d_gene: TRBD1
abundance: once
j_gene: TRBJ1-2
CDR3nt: TGTGCCAGTAGTAGACAGGGGTTCAACTATGGCTACACCTTC
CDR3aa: CASSRQGFNYGYTF

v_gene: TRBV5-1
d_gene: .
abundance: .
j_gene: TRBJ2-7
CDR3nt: TGCGCCAGCAGCTTGGACTTCTACGAGCAGTACTTC
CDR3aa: CASSLDFYEQYF

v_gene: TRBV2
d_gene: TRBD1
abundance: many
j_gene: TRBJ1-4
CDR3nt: TGTGCCAGCACCCGGACAGGGGGTGAAAAACTGTTTTTT
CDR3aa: CASTRTGGEKLFF

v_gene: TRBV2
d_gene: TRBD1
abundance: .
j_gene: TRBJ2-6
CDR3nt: TGTGCCAGTGGGAGGGGGACAGGGGGCTCTGGGGCCAACGGCCTGACTTTC
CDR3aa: CASGRGTGGSGANGLTF

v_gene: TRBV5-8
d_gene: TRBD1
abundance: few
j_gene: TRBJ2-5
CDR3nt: TGTGCCAGCAGCTCCGGACAGGGCCCAGAGACCCAGTACTTC
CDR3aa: CASSSGQGPETQYF

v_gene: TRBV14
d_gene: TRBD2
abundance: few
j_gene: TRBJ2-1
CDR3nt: TGTGCCAGCAGCCAAGAAGCGGGGGGGTACAATGAGCAGTTCTTC
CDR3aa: CASSQEAGGYNEQFF

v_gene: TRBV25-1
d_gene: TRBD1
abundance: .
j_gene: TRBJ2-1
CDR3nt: TGTGCCAGCAGGGACAGGGGTTACAATGAGCAGTTCTTC
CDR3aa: CASRDRGYNEQFF

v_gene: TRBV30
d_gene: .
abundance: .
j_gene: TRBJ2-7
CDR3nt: TGTGCCCGGAGTGTTGGCAGGGACTACGAGCAGTACTTC
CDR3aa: CARSVGRDYEQYF

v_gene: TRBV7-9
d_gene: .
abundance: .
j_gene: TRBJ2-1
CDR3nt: TGTGCCAGCAGCTTGAGTAGCAATGAGCAGTTCTTC
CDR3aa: CASSLSSNEQFF

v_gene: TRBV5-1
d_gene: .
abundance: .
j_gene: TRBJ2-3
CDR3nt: TGCGCCAGCAAGGCAGCAGGCGGGAGCACAGATACGCAGTATTTT
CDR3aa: CASKAAGGSTDTQYF

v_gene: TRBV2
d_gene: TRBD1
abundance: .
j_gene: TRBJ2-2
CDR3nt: TGTGCCAGCAGCGCGAGGACAGGGTTTCCCGGGGAGCTGTTTTTT
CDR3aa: CASSARTGFPGELFF

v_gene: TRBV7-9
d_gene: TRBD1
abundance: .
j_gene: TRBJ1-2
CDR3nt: TGTGCCAGCAGCCGGGACAGCTATGGCTACACCTTC
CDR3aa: CASSRDSYGYTF

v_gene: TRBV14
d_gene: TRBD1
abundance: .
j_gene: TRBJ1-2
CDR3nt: TGTGCCAGCAGCCAGGCAGGGGGCCTCCAAGGTGGATATGGCTACACCTTC
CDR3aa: CASSQAGGLQGGYGYTF